This T cell receptor (beta chain) was sequenced for a study of OX40 agonist ivuxolimab in advanced cancers. Of note for this clone: The antigen remains unidentified.

The study, taken as a whole, reports: Which antigen the expanded peripheral T cells recognized is unknown. Relative to CD4+, CD8+ T cells held more expanded clones on average.

Libraries were prepared by immunoSEQ multiplex PCR; TCRdb keeps only in-frame clonotypes and omits some of them. The sample yields roughly 63,000 clones, 80% to 90% seen once. Germline V CDR1 and CDR2: PRHDT, FYEKMQ (reference sequence). The CDR3 is made up of 14 amino acids. J lost 9 bases, V lost 5 bases, and 7 bases had no gene match. The chain couples TRBV13 to TRBJ1-4, with 9 bases matching TRBD1. The source was CD4+ or CD8+ T cells sorted from blood, collected in a trial of the OX40 agonist ivuxolimab. The source of this sequence is an adult with an advanced solid tumor such as melanoma, head and neck, liver or kidney cancer. The CDR3 DNA reads TGTGCCAGCAGCAGCCGGGACAGGGCGAAAAAACTGTTTTTT. It codes for CASSSRDRAKKLFF. Complete variable domain (other parts from reference TRBV13 and TRBJ1-4): AAGVIQSPRHLIKEKRETATLKCYPIPRHDTVYWYQQGPGQDPQFLISFYEKMQSDKGSIPDRFSAQQFSDYHSELNMSSLELGDSALYFCASSSRDRAKKLFFGSGTQLSVL.